This TCR beta chain was profiled in a study of blood T cell repertoires in COVID-19. Trimming stripped 6 bases from V and 2 bases from J, with 14 bases between. The CDR3 has 14 amino acids. Germline V gene data show CDR1 as WSHSY and CDR2 as SAAADI. Authors' analysis steps: Amplification of reference gene primers was used by the study to estimate nucleated cell counts. The method was immunoSEQ multiplex PCR; TCRdb's version includes in-frame clones alone and lacks a portion of them. D and trimming come from the DNA, and the V and J calls and clone size come from that table. Of about 130,000 clones listed, approximately 90% are singletons. One Seattle source followed patients from active infection through their disease course.

Sequenced sample: peripheral blood. The TCR was taken from a man between 60 and 75 years old with COVID-19, enrolled during active disease. This chain links TRBV10-2 with TRBJ2-7; D is perhaps TRBD2 (5 bases). The CDR3, as DNA: TGCGCCAGCAGGCCCTCGGGGATGACCTACGAGCAGTACTTC. It is translated as CASRPSGMTYEQYF.